The text below deals with one T cell receptor beta chain. This sample stems from a study of blood T cell repertoires in COVID-19. The overall study: PBMCs, B-cell-depleted T cells, or T cells provided the cDNA or gDNA that made up the material.

Germline V lookup: CDR1 LGHDT, CDR2 YNNKEL (reference sequence). The CDR3 consists of 15 residues. Trimming left V 2 bases short and J 0 bases short, with 7 bases between. Profiling relied on immunoSEQ multiplex PCR, and the TCRdb table lists in-frame clones only, not all of them. The table has about 150,000 clones, more than 70% seen once. Sequenced material: peripheral blood. The receptor's source is a woman of 80 years or more with active or convalescent COVID-19. The genes are TRBV3-1 (or the pseudogene TRBV3-2) and TRBJ1-4; D gene uncertain. The CDR3 nucleotides are TGTGCCAGCAGCCAACAGGCCACAACTAATGAAAAACTGTTTTTT. It yields the protein CASSQQATTNEKLFF.